Here is one T cell receptor beta chain with its context. This record belongs to a study of identifying expanded T cells in peripheral blood. Method: immunoSEQ multiplex PCR; TCRdb's copy keeps in-frame clones and lacks some. The table lists 90,000 to 100,000 clones, around nine tenths of them singletons. Trimming stripped 7 bases from V and 15 bases from J, with 25 bases between. CDR3 size: 14 residues. The germline V gene has CDR1 SGDLS and CDR2 YYNGEE. This sequence originates from a person aged 18 to 75 in good health. Sequencing was done on a sample of blood. The chain is built from TRBV9 and TRBJ1-4, with D possibly TRBD1 on 5 matching bases. The CDR3 is CASSPGTASVKVFF. Here the CDR3 DNA reads TGTGCCAGCTCCCCGGGGACGGCCTCCGTTAAGGTGTTTTTT.